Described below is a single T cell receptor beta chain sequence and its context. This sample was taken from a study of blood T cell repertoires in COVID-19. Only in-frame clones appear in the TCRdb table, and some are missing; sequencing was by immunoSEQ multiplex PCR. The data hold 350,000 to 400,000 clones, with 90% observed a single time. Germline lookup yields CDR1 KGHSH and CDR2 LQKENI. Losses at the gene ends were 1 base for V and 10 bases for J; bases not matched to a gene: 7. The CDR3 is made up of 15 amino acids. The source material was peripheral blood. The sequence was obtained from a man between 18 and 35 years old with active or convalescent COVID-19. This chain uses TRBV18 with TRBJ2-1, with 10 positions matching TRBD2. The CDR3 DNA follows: TGTGCCAGCTCACCACGGCTAGCGGGAGAAGGGGAGCAGTTCTTC. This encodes CASSPRLAGEGEQFF.